The clone carrying this T cell receptor (beta chain) was observed at least ten times. Its antigen is currently unknown. Quantitative 5'-RACE was performed with molecular barcodes, and it yielded the TCR beta libraries. Via MiXCR, TCRdb re-called the 5' RACE reads, giving one row per CDR3 protein. The sample lists about 320,000 distinct CDR3 sequences; roughly 11% were seen once. The CDR3 has 16 residues. With V trimmed by 5 bases and J by 3 bases, 6 bases remained unmatched. The germline V gene has CDR1 MDHEN and CDR2 SYDVKM. The record originates from a study of CD8 T cells in ankylosing spondylitis. Whole-study findings and limits: Disease-associated clones were CD8+ and fairly uncommon in peripheral blood. For ankylosing spondylitis blood, a TCR beta motif of about eight highly homologous variants appeared characteristic.

The origin of this receptor is a female donor with ankylosing spondylitis or in good health (not recorded which). The rearrangement links TRBV28 to TRBJ2-1, with 11 positions matching TRBD2. Sequencing was carried out using blood, either unsorted or a sorted T cell fraction (not recorded which). CDR3 protein: CASSPLLAGDYNEQFF. CDR3 nucleotide sequence: TGTGCCAGCAGTCCCCTACTAGCGGGAGACTACAATGAGCAGTTCTTC.